The 20 T cell receptor beta chains below all came from one sample that was sequenced in a study of shared clonotypes between healthy human individuals. TCRdb keeps only in-frame clones here, not all; method: immunoSEQ multiplex PCR. The sample contains 2 million to 2.5 million clones, approximately 94% of which appear only once. The specimen sequenced was naive CD4+ T cells sorted from blood. Regarding subset: CD45RA+ positively selected. The receptors derive from a man in his late teens or twenties in good health.

The chain carries TRBV10-3 and TRBJ2-2, with TRBD1 matching over 9 bases. Germline values: CDR1 ENHRY, CDR2 SYGVKD. The CDR3 extends over 15 amino acids. The trim removed 6 bases at V and 1 base at J, leaving 3 bases unmatched. The CDR3 reads CAIRPDRGNTGELFF. CDR3 in DNA: TGTGCCATCAGGCCGGACAGGGGGAACACCGGGGAGCTGTTTTTT.

The rearrangement joins TRBV4-2 to TRBJ1-1; D is ambiguous. The CDR3 length is 16 residues. Germline values: CDR1 LGHNA, CDR2 YNFKEQ. Deletions cut 0 bases from V and 1 base from J, with 12 bases between. The CDR3 loop reads CASSQDFQAGNTEAFF. CDR3 nucleotides: TGTGCCAGCAGCCAAGATTTTCAGGCGGGGAACACTGAAGCTTTCTTT.

In its sample, this clone was seen once. V gene TRBV5-4 combines with J gene TRBJ2-7, with D possibly TRBD2 on 6 matching bases. This CDR3 has 14 amino acids. Germline CDR1 and CDR2: SGHNT and YYREEE (reference sequence). V was cut by 5 bases and J by 1 base, with 13 bases left in between. CDR3 bases: TGTGCCAGCAGGGAGGGCGGGCTATCCTACGAGCAGTACTTC. This sequence encodes CASREGGLSYEQYF.

The chain is built from TRBV2 and TRBJ2-7; 7 nucleotides line up with TRBD2. Germline-derived CDR1 and CDR2 are SNHLY and FYNNEI. V was pared by 1 base and J by 5 bases, with 2 bases of the junction left unmatched. This CDR3 spans 13 amino acids. CDR3: CASSEGTRDEQYF. The CDR3 nucleotides are TGTGCCAGCAGTGAAGGGACTAGAGACGAGCAGTACTTC. Variable domain in full (rest from reference TRBV2 and TRBJ2-7): EPEVTQTPSHQVTQMGQEVILRCVPISNHLYFYWYRQILGQKVEFLVSFYNNEISEKSEIFDDQFSVERPDGSNFTLKIRSTKLEDSAMYFCASSEGTRDEQYFGPGTRLTVT.

The chain recombines TRBV5-1 with TRBJ1-1, with D perhaps matching TRBD1 (5 bases). CDR3 length: 14 residues. The V end was cut by 5 bases, the J end by 3 bases, with 14 bases between. Germline assignment: CDR1 SGHRS and CDR2 YFSETQ. The CDR3 region is CASRQAVADTEAFF. DNA for the CDR3: TGCGCCAGCAGACAGGCAGTAGCGGACACTGAAGCTTTCTTT.

This clone occurred once. The rearrangement uses TRBV7-9 and TRBJ2-3, with a possible D match to TRBD1 (6 bases). This CDR3 contains 16 residues. Germline V gives CDR1 SEHNR, CDR2 FQNEAQ (reference sequence). The V end lost 3 bases, the J end lost 1 base, and 14 bases lay between the germline ends. In nucleotides, the CDR3 is TGTGCCAGCAGCTTCTCCGGGACAAGTGGCACAGATACGCAGTATTTT. Translated: CASSFSGTSGTDTQYF.

The V and J genes are TRBV18 and TRBJ2-7, with 7 positions matching TRBD2. Germline trimming cut 5 bases from V and 1 base from J; bases unmatched to any gene: 11. The CDR3 is 16 residues long. Germline CDR1 and CDR2: KGHSH and LQKENI. The CDR3 nucleotides read TGTGCCAGCTCAGCGGGGGAGGCACTCTTGTCCTACGAGCAGTACTTC. Translated: CASSAGEALLSYEQYF.

CDR3 loop: CAWSVNSREQYF. CDR3 nucleotide sequence: TGTGCCTGGAGTGTAAATTCCCGGGAGCAGTACTTC. The rearrangement joins TRBV30 to TRBJ2-7; unclear D gene. The V end lost 0 bases, the J end lost 7 bases, and 10 bases lay between the germline ends. In germline, CDR1 is GTSNPN, CDR2 SVGIG (reference sequence). This CDR3 spans 12 amino acids. The whole variable domain, filled in from reference TRBV30 and TRBJ2-7, reads SQTIHQWPATLVQPVGSPLSLECTVEGTSNPNLYWYRQAAGRGLQLLFYSVGIGQISSEVPQNLSASRPQDRQFILSSKKLLLSDSGFYLCAWSVNSREQYFGPGTRLTVT.

The chain links TRBV14 to TRBJ1-1; D uncertain. The CDR3 is 14 amino acids. V gave up 2 bases and J gave up 0 bases, with 7 bases separating them. In germline, CDR1 is SGHDN, CDR2 FVKESK. The DNA of the CDR3 is TGTGCCAGCAGCCAACAGGCGGTGAACACTGAAGCTTTCTTT. It specifies CASSQQAVNTEAFF.

The chain uses TRBV2 and TRBJ1-5, with D hard to call. Germline assignment: CDR1 SNHLY and CDR2 FYNNEI. V lost 2 bases, J lost 2 bases, and 10 bases lay in between. This CDR3 has 15 amino acids. The CDR3 here is CASSERGPGNQPQHF. DNA of the CDR3: TGTGCCAGCAGTGAACGAGGGCCCGGCAATCAGCCCCAGCATTTT.

This chain links TRBV30 with TRBJ2-2, with 8 positions matching TRBD2. Germline CDR1 reads GTSNPN; CDR2 reads SVGIG (reference sequence). Losses at the gene ends were 4 bases for V and 4 bases for J; bases not matched to a gene: 11. The CDR3 has 16 residues. The CDR3, as DNA: TGTGCCTGGATTCCCGCCTGGCTAGCGGGCACCGGGGAGCTGTTTTTT. It specifies CAWIPAWLAGTGELFF.

V gene TRBV5-3 combines with J gene TRBJ2-1; TRBD2 matches at 13 bases. TRBV5-3 is given ORF status, its function remaining uncertain. The CDR3 covers 16 residues. V shed 2 bases and J 8 bases; nucleotides not matched to a gene: 7. CDR3 protein: CARSFWTSGSIDEQFF. The CDR3 nucleotides are TGTGCCAGAAGCTTTTGGACTAGCGGGAGTATCGATGAGCAGTTCTTC.

V and J are TRBV5-1 and TRBJ2-7; 10 bases align to TRBD1. Germline CDR1 is SGHRS and CDR2 is YFSETQ. With V trimmed by 3 bases and J by 2 bases, 11 bases remained unmatched. The CDR3 is 17 residues long. CDR3 nucleotide sequence: TGCGCCAGCAGCTCTTTATCCGGGACAGGGGTGGCCTACGAGCAGTACTTC. Its protein is CASSSLSGTGVAYEQYF.

This chain uses TRBV5-1 with TRBJ1-1; no clear D. Trimming stripped 2 bases from V and 3 bases from J, with 14 bases between. The CDR3 is made up of 15 amino acids. In germline, CDR1 is SGHRS, CDR2 YFSETQ. The chain's CDR3 is CASSLEGFRYTEAFF. Here the CDR3 DNA reads TGCGCCAGCAGCTTAGAGGGTTTTAGATACACTGAAGCTTTCTTT.

This clone was picked up a small number of times. The chain links TRBV6-5 to TRBJ1-6, with a possible D match to TRBD1 (5 bases). V was cut by 6 bases and J by 9 bases, with 15 bases left in between. The CDR3 has 14 residues. CDR1 and CDR2 (germline): MNHEY, SVGAGI. The CDR3 protein is CASSPGHGGSPLHF. The DNA for the CDR3 is TGTGCCAGCAGCCCCGGACACGGCGGTTCACCCCTCCACTTT.

The chain's CDR3 is CASSLDGQPYNEQFF. As DNA, the CDR3 is TGTGCCAGCAGCTTGGATGGACAGCCCTACAATGAGCAGTTCTTC. The rearrangement joins TRBV5-6 to TRBJ2-1; D possibly corresponds to TRBD1 (6 bases). Per germline, CDR1 SGHDT and CDR2 YYEEEE. V was cut by 0 bases and J by 2 bases, with 9 bases left in between. This CDR3 contains 15 residues.

This clone was seen a single time. The chain combines TRBV27 with TRBJ1-6, with no clear D. This CDR3 is 13 amino acids long. Trimming removed 3 bases from V and 10 bases from J, with 10 bases in between. Germline V gene data show CDR1 as MNHEY and CDR2 as SMNVEV (reference sequence). The CDR3 DNA follows: TGTGCCAGCAGTTTGTTTGAGGGATCACCCCTCCACTTT. Protein sequence: CASSLFEGSPLHF.

As concerns this clone: Other DNA sequences in the same sample also yield this CDR3. The rearrangement uses TRBV7-9 and TRBJ2-7, with D tentatively TRBD1 or TRBD2 (6 bases each). The CDR3 consists of 15 residues. V shed 2 bases and J shed 0 bases, with 11 bases lying between them. CDR1 and CDR2 (germline): SEHNR, FQNEAQ (reference sequence). The DNA for the CDR3 is TGTGCCAGCAGCTTATCGGGGGCCGGCTCCTACGAGCAGTACTTC. Protein: CASSLSGAGSYEQYF.

The chain links TRBV6-5 to TRBJ2-1; D is perhaps TRBD2 (6 bases). Germline CDR1 reads MNHEY; CDR2 reads SVGAGI. V was trimmed by 2 bases and J by 7 bases, leaving 12 bases between them. This CDR3 is built from 14 residues. CDR3 amino acids: CASSYLRETNEQFF. DNA for the CDR3: TGTGCCAGCAGTTACCTTCGGGAGACGAATGAGCAGTTCTTC.

The rearrangement joins TRBV19 to TRBJ1-2; tentative D call: TRBD1 (5 bases). V shed 5 bases and J shed 2 bases, with 9 bases lying between them. The CDR3 consists of 13 residues. Germline-derived CDR1 and CDR2 are LNHDA and SQIVND (reference sequence). In DNA form, the CDR3 reads TGTGCCAGTAGTTTCGGGGGGAACTATGGCTACACCTTC. Its translation: CASSFGGNYGYTF.